This T cell receptor beta chain was captured in a study of early T cells in non-severe SARS-CoV-2 infection. Study-wide results and limits: Database matching using VDJdb favored anti-spike CD8 responses, with private and CD4 specificities left missing.

Individual cDNA molecules were tagged with unique molecular identifiers, the study reported. TCRdb reanalysed the 5' RACE reads using MiXCR and keeps one entry per CDR3 protein. Altogether about 58,000 distinct CDR3 sequences are present, 9.5% to 15% being singletons, with the ten largest covering less than 4.5%. The CDR3 runs 10 residues. CDR1 and CDR2 from the germline V gene are DFQATT and SNEGSKA (reference sequence). This clonotype was seen many times. Its specificity is unknown. An end of the junction differs from the germline gene, which may be a read error. The TCR sequence derives from an adult who was a healthcare worker with PCR-confirmed SARS-CoV-2 infection or an uninfected control (not recorded which). The sample comprised whole blood. The V call is TRBV20-1, the J call TRBJ2-3, with TRBD1 as a possible D gene (6 bases). The CDR3 DNA reads TGCAGTGCTAGAGAGCACAGGGTGAATTTT. Its protein is CSAREHRVNF.